The T cell receptor (beta chain) under discussion was sequenced for a study of blood T cell repertoires in COVID-19. Study information: The United States, Italy and Spain supplied acute and convalescent COVID-19 samples. Sources were T cells, B-cell-depleted T cells, or PBMCs; the material itself was cDNA or gDNA.

This clone has only one observation. Per the original data handling: By means of reference gene primer amplification, nucleated cell counts were estimated. Clones were read by immunoSEQ multiplex PCR, and TCRdb kept only the in-frame ones, dropping some. Clone size and V and J calls were adopted from that table, with D and trimming inferred from the DNA. The table shows fewer than 200,000 clones, with less than 85% occurring only once. This clonotype originated in a human donor with acute or convalescent COVID-19. The donor label of this sample is uncertain. The sequenced sample was peripheral blood.

The CDR3 reads CASSPDSDSNQPQHF. The CDR3 DNA reads as TGTGCCAGCAGTCCAGACAGTGATAGCAATCAGCCCCAGCATTTT. V is TRBV3-1 (or the pseudogene TRBV3-2) and J is TRBJ1-5; D might be TRBD1 (5 bases). The germline V gene encodes CDR1 LGHDT and CDR2 YNNKEL (reference sequence). The CDR3 consists of 15 residues. Trimming took 6 bases from V and 0 from J, leaving 12 bases between them.